A single sample is the source of the 28 T cell receptor beta chains below, sequenced in a study of cytomegalovirus exposure and HLA in healthy donors. The PCR ran on 60 Vbeta and 13 Jbeta primers. Profiled with immunoSEQ multiplex PCR; TCRdb holds only in-frame clones, not every one. The profile shows more than 150,000 clones, roughly 80% of them singletons. Sequencing input: PBMCs. Source of these receptors: a man in his fifties in good health and CMV-seronegative.

The rearrangement joins TRBV7-2 to TRBJ2-7; TRBD1 might be the D (6 bases). Trimming took off 7 bases at V and 4 bases at J, with 17 bases between the two ends. The CDR3 runs to 14 residues. Germline lookup yields CDR1 SGHTA and CDR2 FQGNSA. The CDR3 bases are TGTGCCAGCATCCGAGGGCAGGGGAGTTACGAGCAGTACTTC. Amino acids: CASIRGQGSYEQYF.

J is TRBJ2-7 and V is TRBV27; maybe TRBD1 (5 bases). Trimming pared 5 bases from V and 2 bases from J, leaving 28 bases between. The CDR3 consists of 19 residues. The germline V gene encodes CDR1 MNHEY and CDR2 SMNVEV (reference sequence). CDR3 protein: CASSPSPAGHPSITYEQYF. The CDR3 region has the DNA TGTGCCAGCAGTCCATCTCCGGCAGGGCACCCCTCTATTACCTACGAGCAGTACTTC.

The CDR3 DNA reads TGTGCCATCAGGGGTGACAGTTCCTACGAGCAGTACTTC. Protein product: CAIRGDSSYEQYF. The chain uses TRBV10-3 and TRBJ2-7; a weak D match, TRBD1 (5 bases). Per germline, CDR1 ENHRY and CDR2 SYGVKD. The V and J ends lost 6 bases and 1 base respectively, with 10 bases between them. The CDR3 covers 13 residues.

The chain recombines TRBV7-2 with TRBJ2-3; D uncertain. CDR3 size: 13 residues. V dropped 5 bases and J dropped 5 bases, with 11 bases sitting between them. Looked up from germline, CDR1 is SGHTA and CDR2 is FQGNSA. Here the CDR3 reads CASSDPPKDTQYF. The DNA for the CDR3 is TGTGCCAGCAGCGATCCTCCTAAAGATACGCAGTATTTT.

This clone was seen more than once but under ten times. CDR3 region: CASRPGSAGPETQYF. CDR3 in DNA: TGTGCCAGTAGACCTGGAAGCGCGGGCCCGGAGACCCAGTACTTC. This chain uses TRBV19 with TRBJ2-5; D possibly corresponds to TRBD2 (5 bases). V was cut by 6 bases and J by 5 bases, with 19 bases left in between. The CDR3 spans 15 residues. Per germline, CDR1 LNHDA and CDR2 SQIVND (reference sequence).

The CDR3 coding sequence is TGTGCCAGCAGTGAGACCAGCGGGGGGGCCAGGAATACGCAGTATTTT. Its protein is CASSETSGGARNTQYF. This rearrangement joins TRBV6-1 to TRBJ2-3; 10 bases agree with TRBD2. V gave up 3 bases and J gave up 7 bases; unmatched junction bases: 10. The CDR3 extends over 16 amino acids. Germline-derived CDR1 and CDR2 are MNHNS and SASEGT.

The chain is built from TRBV6-1 and TRBJ2-5; the D gene is possibly TRBD1 (6 bases). V gave up 7 bases and J gave up 5 bases, with 17 bases separating them. Germline values: CDR1 MNHNS, CDR2 SASEGT. This CDR3 comprises 14 residues. CDR3 bases: TGTGCCAGCAACCCTCGCGACAGGTTGGAGACCCAGTACTTC. It yields the protein CASNPRDRLETQYF.

The V call is TRBV27, the J call TRBJ1-5, with a tentative D call TRBD1 (5 bases). Germline V CDR1 and CDR2: MNHEY, SMNVEV (reference sequence). This CDR3 region has 15 residues. The germline V and J ends were trimmed by 3 bases and 0 bases, with 9 bases remaining between them. CDR3 DNA: TGTGCCAGCAGTTTGACAGTCTATAGCAATCAGCCCCAGCATTTT. Translating it yields CASSLTVYSNQPQHF.

V gene TRBV20-1 combines with J gene TRBJ1-1; D is undetermined. The CDR3 is made up of 11 amino acids. Trimming pared 3 bases from V and 6 bases from J, leaving 8 bases between. The germline V gene encodes CDR1 DFQATT and CDR2 SNEGSKA (reference sequence). This CDR3 reads CSASNSAEAFF. As DNA, the CDR3 is TGCAGTGCTAGTAACTCCGCTGAAGCTTTCTTT.

The chain couples TRBV5-1 to TRBJ1-2; 9 bases match TRBD1. The CDR3 contains 14 residues. V trimming: 0 bases; J trimming: 5 bases; junction bases outside the gene matches: 2. CDR1 and CDR2 (germline): SGHRS, YFSETQ. The CDR3: CASSLDGTGYGYTF. CDR3 DNA sequence: TGCGCCAGCAGCTTGGATGGGACAGGGTATGGCTACACCTTC.

The genes are TRBV5-1 and TRBJ2-7; 7 bases line up with TRBD1. Germline CDR1 is SGHRS and CDR2 is YFSETQ. The V and J ends lost 4 bases and 10 bases, in that order; junction bases with no gene match: 17. The CDR3 is made up of 15 amino acids. DNA for the CDR3: TGCGCCAGCAGCCCAGGGGGTAAGGGCCCATCAACCCAGTACTTC. Encoded protein: CASSPGGKGPSTQYF.

The V gene is TRBV7-6, the J gene TRBJ2-3, with a weak D call TRBD2 (6 bases). In germline, CDR1 is SGHVS, CDR2 FNYEAQ. The CDR3 is made up of 17 amino acids. V lost 3 bases, J lost 4 bases, and 20 bases lay in between. CDR3 sequence (DNA): TGTGCCAGCAGCTTCACCGGGGGTCGCATCAGGGCAGATACGCAGTATTTT. Translation gives CASSFTGGRIRADTQYF.

This clone turned up a few times. CDR3: CASSQDTGTGSEKLFF. The CDR3 nucleotides read TGCGCCAGCAGCCAAGATACGGGAACAGGGAGTGAAAAACTGTTTTTT. The rearrangement uses TRBV4-3 and TRBJ1-4, with D maybe TRBD1 (6 bases). Germline V CDR1 and CDR2: LGHNA, YSLEER. Trimming left V 0 bases short and J 7 bases short, with 15 bases between. This CDR3 region has 16 residues.

V usage is TRBV6-1 and J usage is TRBJ1-1; D not resolved. The CDR3 covers 13 residues. Germline-derived CDR1 and CDR2 are MNHNS and SASEGT. The V and J ends lost 4 bases and 1 base respectively, with 7 bases between them. CDR3 protein: CASSGDRNTEAFF. CDR3 sequence (DNA): TGTGCCAGCAGTGGAGATAGGAACACTGAAGCTTTCTTT.

This chain uses TRBV14 with TRBJ2-5; 7 bases map to TRBD2. Germline trimming cut 0 bases from V and 0 bases from J; bases unmatched to any gene: 7. Looked up from germline, CDR1 is SGHDN and CDR2 is FVKESK. The CDR3 sequence is 17 residues long. CDR3 sequence reads: CASSQDRGEGYQETQYF. For the CDR3, the DNA is TGTGCCAGCAGCCAAGATCGCGGGGAGGGGTACCAAGAGACCCAGTACTTC. Full variable domain (outside the CDR3, taken from reference TRBV14 and TRBJ2-5): EAGVTQFPSHSVIEKGQTVTLRCDPISGHDNLYWYRRVMGKEIKFLLHFVKESKQDESGMPNNRFLAERTGGTYSTLKVQPAELEDSGVYFCASSQDRGEGYQETQYFGPGTRLLVL.

Concerning this clone itself: The same CDR3 is also encoded by other DNA sequences in this sample. The chain recombines TRBV7-2 with TRBJ2-3; the match to TRBD2 covers 11 bases. The germline CDR1 and CDR2 sequences are SGHTA and FQGNSA. There are 16 residues in the CDR3. V gave up 3 bases and J gave up 6 bases; unmatched junction bases: 8. The CDR3 here is CASSLVAGGPGDTQYF. CDR3 nucleotide sequence: TGTGCCAGCAGCTTGGTAGCGGGGGGGCCGGGGGATACGCAGTATTTT.

In regard to this clone: One end of the junction varies from germline; a read error may be responsible. The chain has TRBV7-9 and TRBJ1-1, with D uncertain. The length of the CDR3 is 11 residues. The germline V gene encodes CDR1 SEHNR and CDR2 FQNEAQ (reference sequence). CDR3 in amino acids: CSSSFLGEAFF. For the CDR3, the DNA is TGTTCCAGCAGCTTTCTCGGTGAAGCTTTCTTT.

The chain uses TRBV6-5 and TRBJ1-2; D is perhaps TRBD1 (6 bases). In germline, CDR1 is MNHEY, CDR2 SVGAGI. This CDR3 is built from 16 residues. Trimming took off 0 bases at V and 10 bases at J, with 21 bases between the two ends. CDR3 protein: CASSYSLGGPRVDYTF. For the CDR3, the DNA is TGTGCCAGCAGTTACTCCCTCGGGGGGCCGCGGGTCGACTACACCTTC.

This clone was detected only once. The CDR3 sequence is CASSLTGKNTEAFF. The CDR3 nucleotides read TGCGCCAGCAGCTTGACAGGGAAAAACACTGAAGCTTTCTTT. The V call is TRBV5-1, the J call TRBJ1-1, with D tentatively TRBD1 (6 bases). The V gene's germline CDR1 is SGHRS and CDR2 YFSETQ. CDR3 length: 14 residues. V shed 1 base and J shed 2 bases, with 9 bases lying between them. The full variable domain, its missing parts supplied by reference TRBV5-1 and TRBJ1-1, is KAGVTQTPRYLIKTRGQQVTLSCSPISGHRSVSWYQQTPGQGLQFLFEYFSETQRNKGNFPGRFSGRQFSNSRSEMNVSTLELGDSALYLCASSLTGKNTEAFFGQGTRLTVV.

This clone was seen a few times. The chain recombines TRBV6-5 with TRBJ2-7; tentative D call: TRBD1 (5 bases). The CDR3 length is 14 residues. V lost 4 bases and J lost 5, with 15 bases in between. Germline V gene data show CDR1 as MNHEY and CDR2 as SVGAGI. CDR3 loop: CASSSGQGDHEQYF. CDR3 nucleotides: TGTGCCAGCAGTTCTGGGCAGGGCGACCACGAGCAGTACTTC.

The CDR3 sequence: CASRGTGVHEQYF. The DNA of the CDR3 is TGTGCCAGCAGGGGGACAGGGGTGCACGAGCAGTACTTC. This rearrangement joins TRBV7-2 to TRBJ2-7; 10 bases are shared with TRBD1. The germline CDR1 and CDR2 sequences are SGHTA and FQGNSA. The CDR3 consists of 13 residues. V lost 6 bases to trimming and J lost 5 bases; unmatched junction nucleotides: 4. The full variable domain, completed using reference TRBV7-2 and TRBJ2-7, is GAGVSQSPSNKVTEKGKDVELRCDPISGHTALYWYRQSLGQGLEFLIYFQGNSAPDKSGLPSDRFSAERTGGSVSTLTIQRTQQEDSAVYLCASRGTGVHEQYFGPGTRLTVT.

V is TRBV7-9 and J is TRBJ2-5; D not resolved. The CDR3 spans 10 residues. The V gene's germline CDR1 is SEHNR and CDR2 FQNEAQ (reference sequence). V shed 10 bases and J shed 5 bases, with 8 bases lying between them. CDR3 region: CAIREETQYF. The CDR3, as DNA: TGTGCCATCCGAGAGGAGACCCAGTACTTC.

The gene calls are TRBV9 and TRBJ2-5; no firm D call. Trimming removed 3 bases at V and 4 bases at J, with 16 bases between. The CDR3 contains 15 residues. CDR1 is SGDLS, CDR2 YYNGEE, per germline. CDR3 protein: CASSARDRGGETQYF. The CDR3 coding sequence is TGTGCCAGCAGCGCCAGAGACCGAGGCGGAGAGACCCAGTACTTC.

The chain carries TRBV19 and TRBJ1-1; 7 nucleotides match TRBD1. CDR3 length equals 14 residues. With V trimmed by 3 bases and J by 1 base, 2 bases remained unmatched. Germline lookup yields CDR1 LNHDA and CDR2 SQIVND (reference sequence). CDR3 sequence (DNA): TGTGCCAGTAGTATCAGGACAGGGAACACTGAAGCTTTCTTT. Translating gives CASSIRTGNTEAFF.

J is TRBJ2-5 and V is TRBV2; D is undetermined. The CDR3 totals 13 residues. Germline assignment: CDR1 SNHLY and CDR2 FYNNEI. The V and J ends lost 6 bases and 3 bases respectively, with 11 bases between them. CDR3 in DNA: TGTGCCAGCAGCACCCAGTTGGAAGAGACCCAGTACTTC. Translation: CASSTQLEETQYF. The whole variable domain, filled in from reference TRBV2 and TRBJ2-5, reads EPEVTQTPSHQVTQMGQEVILRCVPISNHLYFYWYRQILGQKVEFLVSFYNNEISEKSEIFDDQFSVERPDGSNFTLKIRSTKLEDSAMYFCASSTQLEETQYFGPGTRLLVL.

V is TRBV11-2 and J is TRBJ2-7; the match to TRBD2 covers 7 bases. Germline assignment: CDR1 SGHAT and CDR2 FQNNGV. The CDR3 totals 15 residues. Trimming took 5 bases from V and 6 from J; bases not matched to a gene: 13. The CDR3 loop is CASSPAGTTPGEQYF. The CDR3, as DNA: TGTGCCAGCAGCCCTGCCGGGACTACCCCAGGCGAGCAGTACTTC.

This clone has just one count. The rearrangement joins TRBV7-2 to TRBJ1-2; D unresolved. Germline values: CDR1 SGHTA, CDR2 FQGNSA. CDR3 size: 13 residues. V lost 4 bases and J lost 5, with 11 bases in between. CDR3 DNA sequence: TGTGCCAGCAGCTATGGTTTCGGGTATGGCTACACCTTC. It is translated as CASSYGFGYGYTF. The full variable domain, rest sourced from reference TRBV7-2 and TRBJ1-2, is GAGVSQSPSNKVTEKGKDVELRCDPISGHTALYWYRQSLGQGLEFLIYFQGNSAPDKSGLPSDRFSAERTGGSVSTLTIQRTQQEDSAVYLCASSYGFGYGYTFGSGTRLTVV.

This clone has only a few counts. The J gene is TRBJ2-5, the V gene TRBV2; 13 nucleotides line up with TRBD2. The germline gives CDR1 SNHLY, CDR2 FYNNEI. This CDR3 has 18 amino acids. V shed 2 bases, J shed 4 bases, and the junction held 10 bases outside the gene matches. The CDR3 DNA sequence: TGTGCCAGCAGTGAATGGACTAGCGGGGGCATCATCCGAGAGACCCAGTACTTC. Protein sequence: CASSEWTSGGIIRETQYF. Full variable domain (remainder filled in from reference TRBV2 and TRBJ2-5): EPEVTQTPSHQVTQMGQEVILRCVPISNHLYFYWYRQILGQKVEFLVSFYNNEISEKSEIFDDQFSVERPDGSNFTLKIRSTKLEDSAMYFCASSEWTSGGIIRETQYFGPGTRLLVL.